The T cell receptor (beta chain) under discussion was sequenced for a study of T cell clonotyping in hematopoietic cell transplantation. General study points: Pathologically expanded recipient clonotypes increased progressively from day 30 to day 180 as diversity fell. Few recipient clonotypes overlapped donors; over 95% were de novo at given depth.

Sequencing was performed with immunoSEQ multiplex PCR; in TCRdb, only in-frame clones are kept and a portion is missing. The sample consists of about 36,000 clones, 88% of them appearing once. To note about this clone: The antigen is unknown.

Germline CDR1 is LNHNV and CDR2 is YYDKDF (reference sequence). The CDR3 has 14 amino acids. Trimming removed 0 bases at V and 9 bases at J, with 14 bases between. The J gene is TRBJ1-2, the V gene TRBV15; D possibly corresponds to TRBD1 (6 bases). Sequenced material: peripheral blood mononuclear cells. This receptor was taken from a woman aged 40 to 50 in good health. Some clones in this sample may be carry-over from other donors' samples. The CDR3 here is CATSREDRWARYTF. For the CDR3, the DNA is TGTGCCACCAGCAGAGAAGACAGGTGGGCCCGCTACACCTTC.